Shown below are 21 T cell receptor beta chains from a single sample sequenced in a study of shared clonotypes between healthy human individuals. The data were produced by immunoSEQ multiplex PCR, yet TCRdb's version contains in-frame clones alone and is incomplete. Of about 680,000 clones in the sample, around 72% are singletons; the top ten hold about 1.7%. The specimen was memory CD4+ T cells sorted from blood. Subset specified: CD45RA-negative fraction. The receptors shown here come from a woman between 25 and 40 years old in good health.

This clone came up once. J is TRBJ2-3 and V is TRBV2; the match to TRBD2 covers 9 bases. V lost 8 bases and J lost 4; bases outside the gene matches: 10. This CDR3 region has 15 residues. The germline gives CDR1 SNHLY, CDR2 FYNNEI. The CDR3 sequence is CASPSSGIFPDTQYF. The CDR3 coding sequence is TGTGCCAGCCCTTCTAGCGGGATTTTCCCAGATACGCAGTATTTT.

The chain joins TRBV23-1 to TRBJ1-1; TRBD1 matches 8 bases. TRBV23-1 is placed among ORFs of uncertain function. V was pared by 4 bases and J by 5 bases, with 12 bases of the junction left unmatched. CDR3 length: 16 amino acids. In nucleotides, the CDR3 is TGCGCCAGCAGTCCCTCACGGACAGGGAAAGGTACTGAAGCTTTCTTT. Translated: CASSPSRTGKGTEAFF.

The J gene is TRBJ2-3, the V gene TRBV7-6; 7 nucleotides align to TRBD2. Germline V gives CDR1 SGHVS, CDR2 FNYEAQ. V trimming: 5 bases; J trimming: 2 bases; junction bases outside the gene matches: 4. The CDR3 is made up of 14 amino acids. DNA of the CDR3: TGTGCCAGCAGCGCTAGCGGCCCCACAGATACGCAGTATTTT. Translated, it gives CASSASGPTDTQYF.

CDR3 sequence: CATSGRRETQYF. CDR3 DNA: TGTGCCACCAGCGGGAGGAGAGAGACCCAGTACTTC. V gene TRBV2 combines with J gene TRBJ2-5, with TRBD2 identical over 9 bases. The germline V gene encodes CDR1 SNHLY and CDR2 FYNNEI. The CDR3 runs 12 residues. J gave up 4 bases and V 10 bases, and 4 bases lay outside the gene matches.

The chain combines TRBV28 with TRBJ2-7; TRBD1 matches at 9 bases. V lost 8 bases and J lost 5; bases outside the gene matches: 16. The CDR3 totals 16 residues. Germline assignment: CDR1 MDHEN and CDR2 SYDVKM. CDR3 DNA: TGTGCCAGCGGCTACTTAAGGGGACAGGGAATGGACGAGCAGTACTTC. Translating it yields CASGYLRGQGMDEQYF.

V is TRBV7-2 and J is TRBJ2-7; the D gene is possibly TRBD1 (5 bases). Germline assignment: CDR1 SGHTA and CDR2 FQGNSA. V lost 1 base and J 5 bases, leaving 15 bases between the germline ends. This CDR3 spans 15 amino acids. CDR3 residues: CASSLGQGLFHEQYF. In nucleotides, the CDR3 is TGTGCCAGCAGCTTAGGTCAGGGTCTGTTCCACGAGCAGTACTTC.

This clone was seen just once. The chain is built from TRBV5-8 and TRBJ1-3; D may be TRBD1 (5 bases). Germline-derived CDR1 and CDR2 are SGHTS and YDEGEE. V lost 9 bases and J lost 0, with 7 bases in between. This CDR3 has 12 amino acids. The CDR3 sequence is CATDTSGNTIYF. The DNA for the CDR3 is TGTGCCACGGACACCTCTGGAAACACCATATATTTT.

For this clone: Other nucleotide sequences in the sample specify the same CDR3. This chain connects TRBV19 to TRBJ1-1; D possibly corresponds to TRBD1 (5 bases). Germline V gives CDR1 LNHDA, CDR2 SQIVND (reference sequence). The CDR3 consists of 14 residues. The V and J ends lost 6 bases and 4 bases respectively, with 15 bases between them. The CDR3 spells CASSSGRGGTEAFF. DNA for the CDR3: TGTGCCAGTAGCTCCGGACGGGGCGGCACTGAAGCTTTCTTT. Filled out from reference TRBV19 and TRBJ1-1, the complete variable domain reads DGGITQSPKYLFRKEGQNVTLSCEQNLNHDAMYWYRQDPGQGLRLIYYSQIVNDFQKGDIAEGYSVSREKKESFPLTVTSAQKNPTAFYLCASSSGRGGTEAFFGQGTRLTVV.

The chain is built from TRBV4-1 and TRBJ2-1, with D perhaps TRBD2 (6 bases). V was pared by 3 bases and J by 5 bases, with 17 bases between. The germline gives CDR1 MGHRA, CDR2 YSYEKL. The CDR3 length is 16 residues. The CDR3 DNA reads as TGCGCCAGCAGCCAGGAGGGGAACGGGGTCAACAATGAGCAGTTCTTC. It encodes CASSQEGNGVNNEQFF.

This clone has just a few counts. The rearrangement joins TRBV7-8 to TRBJ1-1, with D unclear. Germline loops: CDR1 SGHVS, CDR2 FQNEAQ. The ends were cut back, 5 bases at V and 3 bases at J, with 13 bases in the middle. The CDR3 is made up of 14 amino acids. The CDR3 nucleotides read TGTGCCAGCAGCCCCAATGGTATGGACACTGAAGCTTTCTTT. The encoded protein is CASSPNGMDTEAFF.

This rearrangement joins TRBV7-7 to TRBJ2-1, with TRBD1 identical over 10 bases. The V gene end was trimmed by 3 bases and the J gene end by 7 bases; junction bases not matched to a gene: 0. Germline values: CDR1 SSHAT, CDR2 FNYEAQ (reference sequence). This CDR3 region has 13 residues. CDR3 region: CASSLDRGNEQFF. CDR3 nucleotides: TGTGCCAGCAGCTTGGACAGGGGGAATGAGCAGTTCTTC. The full variable domain, rest sourced from reference TRBV7-7 and TRBJ2-1, is GAGVSQSPRYKVTKRGQDVTLRCDPISSHATLYWYQQALGQGPEFLTYFNYEAQPDKSGLPSDRFSAERPEGSISTLTIQRTEQRDSAMYRCASSLDRGNEQFFGPGTRLTVL.

The chain joins TRBV19 to TRBJ2-6; weak D call: TRBD2 (5 bases). Trimming cost V 1 base and J 0 bases, with 10 bases left between them. There are 17 residues in the CDR3. Germline CDR1 LNHDA, CDR2 SQIVND (reference sequence). This chain's CDR3 is CASSIGKGSSGANVLTF. As DNA, the CDR3 is TGTGCCAGTAGTATAGGTAAAGGGAGCTCTGGGGCCAACGTCCTGACTTTC.

The chain uses TRBV7-8 and TRBJ1-4, with D uncertain. The CDR3 consists of 16 residues. The V and J ends lost 5 bases and 10 bases respectively, with 23 bases between them. Germline CDR1 is SGHVS and CDR2 is FQNEAQ. The CDR3 bases are TGTGCCAGCAGCCCCCGCGACTCCCACATAGCCGGAAAACTGTTTTTT. This gives the protein CASSPRDSHIAGKLFF.

This clone was seen repeatedly, ten times or more. V gene TRBV19 combines with J gene TRBJ2-7; TRBD2 might be the D (6 bases). V gave up 6 bases and J gave up 0 bases, with 18 bases separating them. This CDR3 has 16 residues. Germline CDR1 reads LNHDA; CDR2 reads SQIVND (reference sequence). The CDR3 here is CASSRAGLLSSYEQYF. The CDR3, as DNA: TGTGCCAGTAGCCGGGCGGGACTTTTGAGCTCCTACGAGCAGTACTTC.

The chain couples TRBV28 to TRBJ2-1, with a possible D match to TRBD2 (6 bases). Germline V gene lookup returns CDR1 MDHEN and CDR2 SYDVKM. V shed 5 bases and J shed 7 bases, with 21 bases lying between them. This CDR3 is 16 amino acids long. The CDR3 bases are TGTGCCAGCAGTCTTATAGCGGTAGGGATGCCGAATGAGCAGTTCTTC. Translating it yields CASSLIAVGMPNEQFF.

The chain links TRBV6-6 to TRBJ2-1; no clear D gene. CDR3 length: 13 amino acids. The V gene lost 5 bases and the J gene lost 8 bases, with 13 bases spanning the gap. Germline CDR1 and CDR2: MNHNY and SVGAGI (reference sequence). The CDR3 region has the DNA TGTGCCAGCAGTACCCCGCAGAGCGATGAGCAGTTCTTC. Translated: CASSTPQSDEQFF.

This clone was observed a single time. The V call is TRBV5-5, the J call TRBJ2-2, with unresolved D. V was shortened by 1 base and J by 4 bases, with 11 bases between the two germline ends. The CDR3 has 15 residues. Germline V CDR1 and CDR2: SGHKS, YYEKEE (reference sequence). CDR3: CASSLMEGSTGELFF. The DNA of the CDR3 is TGTGCCAGCAGCTTGATGGAAGGATCCACCGGGGAGCTGTTTTTT.

DNA of the CDR3: TGTGCCATCAGTGAGGGGGGGGACAGTCATCAGCCCCAGCATTTT. Translated, it gives CAISEGGDSHQPQHF. The chain employs TRBV10-3 and TRBJ1-5; 7 positions agree with TRBD1. Germline lookup yields CDR1 ENHRY and CDR2 SYGVKD. This CDR3 has 15 residues. Unmatched junction bases numbered 6, after V lost 2 bases and J lost 5 bases.

The table lists this clone with a few counts. With a much larger clone just one base away, this may be a read error. The same CDR3 can be traced to other DNA sequences in this sample. This chain uses TRBV5-1 with TRBJ2-1; 10 bases line up with TRBD2. Germline CDR1 SGHRS, CDR2 YFSETQ. Losses at the gene ends were 4 bases for V and 3 bases for J; bases not matched to a gene: 4. This CDR3 is 15 amino acids long. The CDR3 sequence is CASSVSSGSYNEQFF. For the CDR3, the DNA is TGCGCCAGCAGCGTGTCTAGCGGGAGCTACAATGAGCAGTTCTTC.

This clone came up once. The chain carries TRBV9 and TRBJ1-2; D may be TRBD1 (6 bases). CDR1 SGDLS and CDR2 YYNGEE come from the germline V gene. V dropped 3 bases and J dropped 3 bases, with 9 bases sitting between them. The CDR3 totals 13 residues. CDR3 DNA: TGTGCCAGCAGCGGTTACAGGGACTATGGCTACACCTTC. This encodes CASSGYRDYGYTF.

The chain links TRBV7-3 to TRBJ2-3, with 7 bases lining up with TRBD2. Trimming cost V 3 bases and J 5 bases; bases outside gene matches: 8. Germline lookup yields CDR1 SGHTA and CDR2 FQGTGA. There are 15 residues in the CDR3. The CDR3 bases are TGTGCCAGCAGCTTCCAGCGCGGGGAGGGAGATACGCAGTATTTT. It encodes CASSFQRGEGDTQYF.